What follows are 18 T cell receptor beta chains derived from one specimen sequenced in a study of tumor-infiltrating lymphocytes in primary liver carcinoma. TCR beta cDNA was prepared out of roughly 500 ng total RNA by means of a constant-region primer. Libraries of TCR beta came from three nested multiplex PCR rounds with slightly modified ARM-PCR. TRBV1-TRBV30 forward primers and a C-beta reverse primer were used in the first two PCR rounds, which each ran for about 10 cycles. MiXCR, applied by TCRdb to the multiplex PCR reads, yields one record per CDR3 protein. This sample carries about 37,000 distinct CDR3 sequences, approximately 71% of them seen once, and the ten largest clones take around two fifths. Co-extraction of RNA and DNA was performed on roughly 20-33 mg of unsorted bulk tissue. Material for sequencing was tumor-adjacent normal liver tissue. These receptors all stem from a man in his forties with primary liver carcinoma and hepatitis B virus infection.

The V gene is TRBV6-1, the J gene TRBJ2-3; no firm D call. Germline CDR1 MNHNS, CDR2 SASEGT. CDR3 length: 12 amino acids. The V end was cut by 7 bases, the J end by 10 bases, with 15 bases between. This chain's CDR3 is CASKPSKDPQYF. CDR3 nucleotides: TGTGCCAGCAAGCCCAGCAAAGACCCGCAGTATTTT.

This clonotype was seen repeatedly, ten times or more. The genes are TRBV5-1 and TRBJ2-2; D unclear. Trimming cost V 4 bases and J 2 bases, with 12 bases left between them. CDR1 and CDR2 from the germline V gene are SGHRS and YFSETQ. The CDR3 extends over 15 amino acids. CDR3 nucleotides: TGCGCCAGCAGCCGACCAGCGTTAAACACCGGGGAGCTGTTTTTT. It specifies CASSRPALNTGELFF.

As for this clonotype: One end of the junction varies from germline; a read error may be responsible. The chain is built from TRBV12-3 or TRBV12-4 and TRBJ2-2; maybe TRBD2 (7 bases). The CDR3 spans 14 residues. The CDR3 reads CTSTLDGGPGELFF. In DNA form, the CDR3 reads TGTACCAGCACTTTGGACGGGGGGCCCGGGGAGCTGTTTTTT.

This clonotype has only a few counts. At one end the junction does not follow the germline gene, possibly because of a read error. The V gene is TRBV11-2, the J gene TRBJ2-5, with 7 bases aligning to TRBD2. Germline assignment: CDR1 SGHAT and CDR2 FQNNGV. The CDR3 runs 17 residues. For the CDR3, the DNA is TGTGTCAGCAGCTTAAGATTAGCGGGTGACTCGAGCGAAACCCAGTACTTC. Its protein product is CVSSLRLAGDSSETQYF.

This clonotype was observed a single time. The chain recombines TRBV20-1 with TRBJ1-1; D ambiguous. The ends were cut back, 2 bases at V and 2 bases at J, with 9 bases in the middle. This CDR3 contains 13 residues. Germline V CDR1 and CDR2: DFQATT, SNEGSKA (reference sequence). The CDR3: CSARSERNTEAFF. As DNA, the CDR3 is TGCAGTGCTAGATCCGAGAGAAACACTGAAGCTTTCTTT.

The chain uses TRBV12-3 or TRBV12-4 and TRBJ1-2; possible D gene TRBD1, 6 bases. The CDR3 length is 14 residues. V lost 10 bases and J lost 2, with 17 bases in between. CDR3 protein: CAKTPRGANYGYTF. CDR3 nucleotides: TGTGCCAAAACGCCCCGGGGGGCGAACTATGGCTACACCTTC.

In regard to this clonotype: Since a much larger clone is just one base distant, this may be a read error. This sequence joins TRBV23-1 and TRBJ1-1; possibly TRBD1 for D (6 bases). TRBV23-1 is an open reading frame whose function is uncertain. The CDR3 sequence is 16 residues long. Trimming pared 7 bases from V and 10 bases from J, leaving 28 bases between. The CDR3 region is CASNRGLQGLVWGAFF. CDR3 DNA: TGCGCCAGCAATCGAGGACTCCAGGGGTTGGTTTGGGGAGCTTTCTTT.

The chain has TRBV9 and TRBJ2-7; no reliable D call. V lost 0 bases, J lost 3 bases, and 7 bases lay in between. CDR3 length equals 13 residues. Per the germline V gene, CDR1 is SGDLS and CDR2 is YYNGEE. CDR3 in DNA: TGTGCCAGCAGCGTAGATGTGGACTACGAGCAGTACTTC. Translated: CASSVDVDYEQYF.

Details on this clonotype: The germline gene is not matched at one end of the junction; a read error may be the cause. The V and J genes are TRBV4-1 and TRBJ2-3; TRBD2 aligns across 7 bases. CDR1 MGHRA and CDR2 YSYEKL come from the germline V gene. The CDR3 sequence is 18 residues long. CDR3 in amino acids: CASSQEGGLSGGPDMQYF. The CDR3 DNA reads TGCGCCAGCAGCCAAGAGGGGGGACTATCGGGAGGACCAGATATGCAGTATTTT.

For this clonotype: No conserved phenylalanine or tryptophan is present at the end of the CDR3, so a read error is the likely explanation. The limits of the CDR3 on the DNA are not certain, so only TCRdb's listed CDR3 is given. The V call is TRBV29-1, the J call TRBJ2-3. The CDR3 length equals 11 residues, ends included. Germline CDR1 reads SQVTM; CDR2 reads ANQGSEA. The CDR3 region is CGFGGTDTLYL.

Concerning this clonotype itself: Sequence at one end of the junction differs from germline and may be a read error. This chain connects TRBV28 to TRBJ2-5, with D maybe TRBD2 (6 bases). The CDR3 has 14 amino acids. CDR1 and CDR2 (germline): MDHEN, SYDVKM. The CDR3 here is CASEPQGEEEAQYF. The CDR3 nucleotides are TGTGCCTCTGAACCACAAGGGGAGGAAGAGGCCCAGTACTTC.

This clonotype was seen a handful of times. CDR3 sequence: CSASGSAGAADTQYF. In nucleotides, the CDR3 is TGCAGTGCTAGTGGCTCAGCGGGAGCAGCAGATACGCAGTATTTT. J is TRBJ2-3 and V is TRBV20-1; TRBD2 aligns across 8 bases. There are 15 residues in the CDR3. V trimming: 3 bases; J trimming: 4 bases; junction bases outside the gene matches: 9. Germline loops: CDR1 DFQATT, CDR2 SNEGSKA (reference sequence).

For this clonotype: At one of its ends the junction is not consistent with the germline gene, which may arise from a read error. This chain uses TRBV6-5 with TRBJ2-1; 8 bases agree with TRBD2. CDR1 is MNHEY, CDR2 SVGAGI, per germline. This CDR3 comprises 14 residues. CDR3 loop: CASCQVGGVVKQLF. The CDR3 region has the DNA TGTGCCAGCTGTCAAGTCGGGGGGGTGGTTAAGCAGCTCTTC.

A word on this clonotype: Germline is not matched at one junction end, which may reflect a read error. The DNA for the CDR3 is TGTGGCAGCACCCAACGGATGCCTGGCAATGAGCCCCAGCATTTT. The encoded protein is CGSTQRMPGNEPQHF. V is TRBV6-2 or TRBV6-3 and J is TRBJ1-5; unclear D gene. Germline CDR1 and CDR2: MNHEY and SVGEGT. This CDR3 has 15 residues.

This clonotype appeared once. An end of the junction differs from the germline gene, which may be a read error. This chain uses TRBV6-6 with TRBJ2-5; D uncertain. The CDR3 contains 13 residues. CDR1 is MNHNY, CDR2 SVGAGI, per germline (reference sequence). The CDR3 nucleotides read TGTGCCAGTAGTTATGAGGTCCAAGAGACCCATTACTTC. This gives the protein CASSYEVQETHYF.

This clonotype was observed once. Mismatch with germline at one junction end may stem from a read error. This rearrangement joins TRBV5-6 to TRBJ2-1; possible D gene TRBD2, 5 bases. From germline, CDR1 is SGHDT and CDR2 YYEEEE. The CDR3 is 13 residues long. As DNA, the CDR3 is TGTCCCAGCACTGGAGGACCGAACAATGAGCAGTTCTTC. This translates into CPSTGGPNNEQFF. The full variable domain, in which reference TRBV5-6 and TRBJ2-1 provide the parts outside the CDR3, is DAGVTQSPTHLIKTRGQQVTLRCSPKSGHDTVSWYQQALGQGPQFIFQYYEEEERQRGNFPDRFSGHQFPNYSSELNVNALLLGDSALYLCPSTGGPNNEQFFGPGTRLTVL.

The DNA of the CDR3 is TGTATCAGCATGGCGACAGGGACCACCGGGGAGCTGTTTTTT. Translating gives CISMATGTTGELFF. The chain uses TRBV28 and TRBJ2-2; the match to TRBD1 covers 7 bases. CDR3 length equals 14 residues. The germline V gene has CDR1 MDHEN and CDR2 SYDVKM.

The chain uses TRBV4-3 and TRBJ2-1; 10 bases align to TRBD1. Germline lookup yields CDR1 LGHNA and CDR2 YSLEER. The V gene end was trimmed by 4 bases and the J gene end by 8 bases; junction bases not matched to a gene: 5. The CDR3 contains 14 residues. The CDR3 loop reads CASSPDRGGDEQFF. The CDR3 region has the DNA TGCGCCAGCAGCCCGGACAGGGGGGGGGATGAGCAGTTCTTC.